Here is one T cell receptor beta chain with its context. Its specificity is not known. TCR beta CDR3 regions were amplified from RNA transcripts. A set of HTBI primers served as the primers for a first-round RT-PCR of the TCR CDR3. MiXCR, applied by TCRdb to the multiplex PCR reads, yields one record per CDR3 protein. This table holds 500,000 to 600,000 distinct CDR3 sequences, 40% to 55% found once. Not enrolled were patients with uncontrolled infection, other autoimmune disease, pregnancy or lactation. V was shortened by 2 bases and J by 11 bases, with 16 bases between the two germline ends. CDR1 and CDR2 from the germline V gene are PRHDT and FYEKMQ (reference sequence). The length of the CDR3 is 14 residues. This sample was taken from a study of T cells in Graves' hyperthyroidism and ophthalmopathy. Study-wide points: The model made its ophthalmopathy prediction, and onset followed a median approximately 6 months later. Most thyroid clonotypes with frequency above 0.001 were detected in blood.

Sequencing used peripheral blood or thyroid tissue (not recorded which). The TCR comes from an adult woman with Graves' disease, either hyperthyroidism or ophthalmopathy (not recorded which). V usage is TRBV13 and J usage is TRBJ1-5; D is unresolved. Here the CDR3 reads CASSLPGGLGTQHF. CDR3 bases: TGTGCCAGCAGCTTACCGGGAGGCTTGGGGACCCAGCATTTT.